This is a list of T cell receptor beta chains from one sample in a study of blood T cell repertoires in COVID-19. Sequenced by immunoSEQ multiplex PCR; TCRdb stores in-frame clones only, minus some. The profile shows about 44,000 clones, around four fifths of them singletons. Material: peripheral blood. All receptors derive from a human donor in a cohort sampled during active COVID-19. Each CDR3 is given with its conserved first and last residue. Fields, in order: J gene, clone size, V gene, D gene, CDR3 DNA, CDR3 protein. D genes are given only for firm matches. Clone size is shown for a subset of rows, as once, few, many or a class of expanded clone.

J gene: TRBJ1-3; clone size: NA; V gene: TRBV6-5; D gene: NA; CDR3 DNA: TGTGCCAGCTTAGTACCTGGAAACACCATATATTTT; CDR3 protein: CASLVPGNTIYF
J gene: TRBJ1-4; clone size: NA; V gene: TRBV24-1; D gene: TRBD1; CDR3 DNA: TGTGCCACCAGTGGCAAGACAGGGGGCGGGTCTAATGAAAAACTGTTTTTT; CDR3 protein: CATSGKTGGGSNEKLFF
J gene: TRBJ2-3; clone size: NA; V gene: TRBV10-2; D gene: TRBD2; CDR3 DNA: TGCGCCAGCAGTGACCCCTTACGGGCGGGGGGGTTTACAGATACGCAGTATTTT; CDR3 protein: CASSDPLRAGGFTDTQYF
J gene: TRBJ1-1; clone size: NA; V gene: TRBV28; D gene: TRBD1; CDR3 DNA: TGTGCCAGCGGTACAGGGGGCCTGAACACTGAAGCTTTCTTT; CDR3 protein: CASGTGGLNTEAFF
J gene: TRBJ2-1; clone size: NA; V gene: TRBV23-1; D gene: NA; CDR3 DNA: TGCGCCAGCAGTCAAGTCGGGCAGGGATACGATGAGCAGTTCTTC; CDR3 protein: CASSQVGQGYDEQFF
J gene: TRBJ1-1; clone size: many; V gene: TRBV29-1; D gene: TRBD1; CDR3 DNA: TGCAGCGTTCTGGGACAGCCAAACATGAACACTGAAGCTTTCTTT; CDR3 protein: CSVLGQPNMNTEAFF
J gene: TRBJ1-2; clone size: NA; V gene: TRBV18; D gene: TRBD1; CDR3 DNA: TGTGCCAGCTCACAAGGACAGGGGGCGATCTCCTATGGCTACACCTTC; CDR3 protein: CASSQGQGAISYGYTF
J gene: TRBJ2-3; clone size: NA; V gene: TRBV9; D gene: TRBD1; CDR3 DNA: TGTGCCAGCAGCCCGAGCAGCCGGGACAGGGTAACAGATACGCAGTATTTT; CDR3 protein: CASSPSSRDRVTDTQYF
J gene: TRBJ2-2; clone size: once; V gene: TRBV7-9; D gene: NA; CDR3 DNA: TGTGCCAGCAGCTTAGATATTCGGAGGACCGGGGAGCTGTTTTTT; CDR3 protein: CASSLDIRRTGELFF
J gene: TRBJ2-3; clone size: NA; V gene: TRBV7-2; D gene: NA; CDR3 DNA: TGTGCCAGTCAGTCTGGCACAGATACGCAGTATTTT; CDR3 protein: CASQSGTDTQYF
J gene: TRBJ1-1; clone size: NA; V gene: TRBV4-1; D gene: NA; CDR3 DNA: TGCGCCAGCAGCCAAGATCTGGGGCGCGCTGAAGCTTTCTTT; CDR3 protein: CASSQDLGRAEAFF
J gene: TRBJ1-4; clone size: NA; V gene: TRBV4-3; D gene: NA; CDR3 DNA: TGCGCCAGCAGCGTCGTGGGCGGGGTGGAAAAACTGTTTTTT; CDR3 protein: CASSVVGGVEKLFF
J gene: TRBJ2-1; clone size: NA; V gene: TRBV5-1; D gene: NA; CDR3 DNA: TGCGCCAGCAGCTTGGCCGGTGTGCAGGGCTCCTACAATGAGCAGTTCTTC; CDR3 protein: CASSLAGVQGSYNEQFF
J gene: TRBJ2-1; clone size: NA; V gene: TRBV27; D gene: NA; CDR3 DNA: TGTGCCAGCAGTCTATTCCGACTTGGGCGGGGTGAGAATGAGCAGTTCTTC; CDR3 protein: CASSLFRLGRGENEQFF
J gene: TRBJ1-5; clone size: NA; V gene: TRBV7-2; D gene: TRBD1; CDR3 DNA: TGTGCCAGCAGCACAACCGGGACAGGGGGTTCGCCCCAGCATTTT; CDR3 protein: CASSTTGTGGSPQHF
J gene: TRBJ2-5; clone size: few; V gene: TRBV5-8; D gene: TRBD2; CDR3 DNA: TGTGCCAGCAGCACCGGGACTAGCGGGGGGAAAGAGACCCAGTACTTC; CDR3 protein: CASSTGTSGGKETQYF
J gene: TRBJ2-1; clone size: NA; V gene: TRBV5-1; D gene: TRBD1; CDR3 DNA: TGCGCCAGCAGCCCTCAATCGACAGGGGGCAATGAGCAGTTCTTC; CDR3 protein: CASSPQSTGGNEQFF
J gene: TRBJ2-7; clone size: NA; V gene: TRBV20-1; D gene: TRBD1; CDR3 DNA: TGCAGTGCTCTACAGGGGAACGAGCAGTACTTC; CDR3 protein: CSALQGNEQYF
J gene: TRBJ1-1; clone size: NA; V gene: TRBV27; D gene: NA; CDR3 DNA: TGTGCCAGCAGTCCGGGGGAGTACACTGAAGCTTTCTTT; CDR3 protein: CASSPGEYTEAFF
J gene: TRBJ2-2; clone size: NA; V gene: TRBV18; D gene: TRBD1; CDR3 DNA: TGTGCCAGCTCACCTAAGAATCCGGGACAGGGGGGCACCGGGGAGCTGTTTTTT; CDR3 protein: CASSPKNPGQGGTGELFF
J gene: TRBJ1-6; clone size: NA; V gene: TRBV5-1; D gene: TRBD1; CDR3 DNA: TGCGCCAGCAGCTTCTTCGTTGGGACAGGGGATTCACCCCTCCACTTT; CDR3 protein: CASSFFVGTGDSPLHF
J gene: TRBJ1-1; clone size: NA; V gene: TRBV6-6; D gene: TRBD1; CDR3 DNA: TGTGCCAGCAGGAGACAGGGGGAACCTGAAGCTTTCTTT; CDR3 protein: CASRRQGEPEAFF
J gene: TRBJ1-2; clone size: NA; V gene: TRBV14; D gene: NA; CDR3 DNA: TGTGCCAGCAGCCAGGGGCTGGGGGCGGATGGCTACACCTTC; CDR3 protein: CASSQGLGADGYTF
J gene: TRBJ2-5; clone size: once; V gene: TRBV5-1; D gene: NA; CDR3 DNA: TGCGCCAGCAGCTTGGCCGACCGGGGACATGGGGGAGAGACCCAGTACTTC; CDR3 protein: CASSLADRGHGGETQYF
J gene: TRBJ1-2; clone size: NA; V gene: TRBV28; D gene: TRBD1; CDR3 DNA: TGTGCCAGCAGTGAACAGGGGGGACTTGACTATGGCTACACCTTC; CDR3 protein: CASSEQGGLDYGYTF
J gene: TRBJ1-2; clone size: NA; V gene: TRBV19; D gene: TRBD1; CDR3 DNA: TGTGCCAGTAGTAAGACAGGGGTGGACTATGGCTACACCTTC; CDR3 protein: CASSKTGVDYGYTF
J gene: TRBJ2-1; clone size: NA; V gene: TRBV7-6; D gene: TRBD1; CDR3 DNA: TGTGCCAGCAGGGGGACAGGGCCGGAGCAGTTCTTC; CDR3 protein: CASRGTGPEQFF
J gene: TRBJ2-3; clone size: NA; V gene: TRBV7-9; D gene: NA; CDR3 DNA: TGTGCCAGCGGACCCACAAGGGGGACGCAGTATTTT; CDR3 protein: CASGPTRGTQYF
J gene: TRBJ2-2; clone size: NA; V gene: TRBV4-3; D gene: NA; CDR3 DNA: TGCGCCAGCAGCCATCGGACTAACACCGGGGAGCTGTTTTTT; CDR3 protein: CASSHRTNTGELFF
J gene: TRBJ2-3; clone size: NA; V gene: TRBV5-1; D gene: NA; CDR3 DNA: TGCGCCAGCAGCTTGGCCACTTCGACAGGCTCAGGCACAGATACGCAGTATTTT; CDR3 protein: CASSLATSTGSGTDTQYF
J gene: TRBJ1-1; clone size: NA; V gene: TRBV27; D gene: NA; CDR3 DNA: TGTGCCAGCAGTTTATCCCGGACTCCTAACACTGAAGCTTTCTTT; CDR3 protein: CASSLSRTPNTEAFF
J gene: TRBJ1-2; clone size: NA; V gene: TRBV4-2; D gene: NA; CDR3 DNA: TGTGCCAGCAGCCAAGGGAGGGAGGTCTATGGCTACACCTTC; CDR3 protein: CASSQGREVYGYTF
J gene: TRBJ2-5; clone size: NA; V gene: TRBV7-2; D gene: NA; CDR3 DNA: TGTGCCAGCAGCTTCCAAAGGGGGCAAGAGACCCAGTACTTC; CDR3 protein: CASSFQRGQETQYF
J gene: TRBJ1-2; clone size: few; V gene: TRBV4-3; D gene: TRBD1; CDR3 DNA: TGCGCCAGCAGCCAAGATTGGGCGAACAGGGGGCCCTATGGCTACACCTTC; CDR3 protein: CASSQDWANRGPYGYTF
J gene: TRBJ1-2; clone size: NA; V gene: TRBV11-2; D gene: NA; CDR3 DNA: TGTGCCAGCAGCTTAGGGGGCCCCTATGGCTACACCTTC; CDR3 protein: CASSLGGPYGYTF
J gene: TRBJ1-2; clone size: NA; V gene: TRBV7-6; D gene: TRBD1; CDR3 DNA: TGTGCCAGCAGCCCAACAGGGGGAACGAACTATGGCTACACCTTC; CDR3 protein: CASSPTGGTNYGYTF
J gene: TRBJ2-7; clone size: few; V gene: TRBV6-2/TRBV6-3; D gene: NA; CDR3 DNA: TGTGCCAGCAGCGACAACTACGAGCAGTACTTC; CDR3 protein: CASSDNYEQYF
J gene: TRBJ2-7; clone size: NA; V gene: TRBV6-1; D gene: TRBD2; CDR3 DNA: TGTGCCAGCAGTGAATTACGGGGGGGCTACGAGCAGTACTTC; CDR3 protein: CASSELRGGYEQYF
J gene: TRBJ1-1; clone size: NA; V gene: TRBV4-3; D gene: TRBD1; CDR3 DNA: TGCGCCAGCAGCCGACAGGGATACACTGAAGCTTTCTTT; CDR3 protein: CASSRQGYTEAFF
J gene: TRBJ2-5; clone size: NA; V gene: TRBV2; D gene: TRBD2; CDR3 DNA: TGTGCCAGCAGTGCTGGACTAGCGGGGGCTGAGACCCAGTACTTC; CDR3 protein: CASSAGLAGAETQYF
J gene: TRBJ1-1; clone size: NA; V gene: TRBV29-1; D gene: NA; CDR3 DNA: TGCAGCGTTGACATCAGGCTGATGAACACTGAAGCTTTCTTT; CDR3 protein: CSVDIRLMNTEAFF
J gene: TRBJ1-1; clone size: NA; V gene: TRBV4-1; D gene: TRBD1; CDR3 DNA: TGCGCCAGCAGCCCGGGACAGGCGGTCACTGAAGCTTTCTTT; CDR3 protein: CASSPGQAVTEAFF
J gene: TRBJ1-2; clone size: once; V gene: TRBV19; D gene: TRBD1; CDR3 DNA: TGTGCCAGTAGTACTGACAGGGCCTATGGCTACACCTTC; CDR3 protein: CASSTDRAYGYTF
J gene: TRBJ2-1; clone size: once; V gene: TRBV3-1/TRBV3-2; D gene: NA; CDR3 DNA: TGTGCCAGCATCCTAACAGGGTACAATGAGCAGTTCTTC; CDR3 protein: CASILTGYNEQFF
J gene: TRBJ1-4; clone size: NA; V gene: TRBV7-2; D gene: NA; CDR3 DNA: TGTGCCAGCAGCTTGCAAAGGGGGAACAATGAAAAACTGTTTTTT; CDR3 protein: CASSLQRGNNEKLFF